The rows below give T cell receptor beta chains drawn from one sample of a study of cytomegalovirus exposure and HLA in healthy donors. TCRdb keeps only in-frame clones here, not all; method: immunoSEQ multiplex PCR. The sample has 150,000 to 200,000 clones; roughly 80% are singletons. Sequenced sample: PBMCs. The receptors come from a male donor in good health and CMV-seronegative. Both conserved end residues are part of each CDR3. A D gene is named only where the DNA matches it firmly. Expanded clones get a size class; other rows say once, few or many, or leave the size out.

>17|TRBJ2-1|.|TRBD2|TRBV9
TGTGCCAGCAGCGTAGGAGGGGGACTAGCGAGCCTTGAGGAGCAGTTCTTC
CASSVGGGLASLEEQFF
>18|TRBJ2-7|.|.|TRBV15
TGTGCCACCAGCAGAGGAAGGAGAGGGCTACAGGGCCCCTACGAGCAGTACTTC
CATSRGRRGLQGPYEQYF
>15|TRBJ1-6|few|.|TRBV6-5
TGTGCCAGCAGACCCACAGGGTCCCCCGATTCACCCCTCCACTTT
CASRPTGSPDSPLHF
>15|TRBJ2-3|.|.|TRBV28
TGTGCCAGCAGTTTGGCGTCAGGGGGCACAGATACGCAGTATTTT
CASSLASGGTDTQYF
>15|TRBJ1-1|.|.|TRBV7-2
TGTGCCAGCAGCCTTACTAAGGGGTTGGCCACTGAAGCTTTCTTT
CASSLTKGLATEAFF
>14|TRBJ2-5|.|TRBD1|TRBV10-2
TGCGCCAGCAGTGAGTCGGGACAGGAAGAGACCCAGTACTTC
CASSESGQEETQYF
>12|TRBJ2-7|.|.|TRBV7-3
TGTGCCAGCAGCCCTACCCCCTACGAGCAGTACTTC
CASSPTPYEQYF
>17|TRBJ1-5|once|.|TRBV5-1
TGCGCCAGCAGCTTTGCCGGGACACAAAGGAGTCATCAGCCCCAGCATTTT
CASSFAGTQRSHQPQHF
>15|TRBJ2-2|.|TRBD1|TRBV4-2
TGTGCCAGCAGCCAACCGGGACAGGGGTCCGGGGAGCTGTTTTTT
CASSQPGQGSGELFF
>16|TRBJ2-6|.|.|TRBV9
TGTGCCAGCAGCGTAGGCCTGGCTCCCGGGGCCAACGTCCTGACTTTC
CASSVGLAPGANVLTF
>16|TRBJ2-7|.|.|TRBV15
TGTGCCACCAGCAGAGGGCCAGGGTCCGGTACCTACGAGCAGTACTTC
CATSRGPGSGTYEQYF
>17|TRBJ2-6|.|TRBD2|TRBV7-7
TGTGCTAGCAGCCCGACTAGCGGGAAAGGTGGGGCCAACGTCCTGACTTTC
CASSPTSGKGGANVLTF
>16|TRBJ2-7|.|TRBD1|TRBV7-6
TGTGCCAGCAGCTTAGCGGACAACAGGGGATCCTACGAGCAGTACTTC
CASSLADNRGSYEQYF
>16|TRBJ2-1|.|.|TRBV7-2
TGTGCCAGCAGCTCCCTGTGGAGGGAGCCCTACAATGAGCAGTTCTTC
CASSSLWREPYNEQFF
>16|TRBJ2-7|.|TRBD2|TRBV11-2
TGTGCCAGCAGCTTAGCACCGGGGGAGGGACTCAACGAGCAGTACTTC
CASSLAPGEGLNEQYF
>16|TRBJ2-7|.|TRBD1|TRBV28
TGTGCCAGCAGTCCACGGACAGGCCGACAATCCTACGAGCAGTACTTC
CASSPRTGRQSYEQYF
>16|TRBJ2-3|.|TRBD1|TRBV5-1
TGCGCCAGCAGGTCCAGGACAGGGGGCGCGACAGATACGCAGTATTTT
CASRSRTGGATDTQYF
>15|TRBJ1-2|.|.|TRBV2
TGTGCCAGCAGTGAGGGGAGAGGAATTAACTATGGCTACACCTTC
CASSEGRGINYGYTF
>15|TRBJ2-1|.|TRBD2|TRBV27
TGTGCCAGCAGTTTGCTAGCGGGGGTGGGGAATGAGCAGTTCTTC
CASSLLAGVGNEQFF
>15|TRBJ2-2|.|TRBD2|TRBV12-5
TGTGCTAGTGGTTTGGTAGGCGGGAGAACCGGGGAGCTGTTTTTT
CASGLVGGRTGELFF
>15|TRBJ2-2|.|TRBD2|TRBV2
TGTGCCAGCAGAACCCTAGCGGGAGGCTCCGGGGAGCTGTTTTTT
CASRTLAGGSGELFF
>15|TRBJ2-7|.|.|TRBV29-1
TGCAGCGTCCGAGGGATGGACCACGAGCTTTACGAGCAGTACTTC
CSVRGMDHELYEQYF
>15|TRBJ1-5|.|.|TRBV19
TGTGCCAGTAGTATAGGTGGAGGGTCCAATCAGCCCCAGCATTTT
CASSIGGGSNQPQHF
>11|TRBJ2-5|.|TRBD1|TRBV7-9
TGTGCCAGCAGTATTGGACAGGGTTTAGACTTC
CASSIGQGLDF
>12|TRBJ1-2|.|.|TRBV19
TGTGCCAGTAGTTACAGGAGTGGTGGCTACACCTTC
CASSYRSGGYTF
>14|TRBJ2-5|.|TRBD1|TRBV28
TGTGCCAGCAGTCCCCGGACAGGGAAAGAGACCCAGTACTTC
CASSPRTGKETQYF
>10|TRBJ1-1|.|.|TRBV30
TGTGCCTTCGGAGTTACTGAAGCTTTCTTT
CAFGVTEAFF
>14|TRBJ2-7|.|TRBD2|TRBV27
TGTGCCAGCAGGGAGGGACTAGCGGAGTACGAGCAGTACTTC
CASREGLAEYEQYF
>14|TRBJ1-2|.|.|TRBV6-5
TGTGCCAGCAGTTACCGGGTCGGGAACTATGGCTACACCTTC
CASSYRVGNYGYTF
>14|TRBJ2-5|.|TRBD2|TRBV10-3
TGTGCCATCAAGAGGGGCGGGGGACAAGAGACCCAGTACTTC
CAIKRGGGQETQYF
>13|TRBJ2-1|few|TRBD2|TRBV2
TGTGCCAGCATGGTCCTAGCGGGAAGTGAGCAGTTCTTC
CASMVLAGSEQFF
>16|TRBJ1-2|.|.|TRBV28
TGTGCCAGCAGCCCACCGGGACTACAGACGAACTATGGCTACACCTTC
CASSPPGLQTNYGYTF
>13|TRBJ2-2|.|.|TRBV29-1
TGCAGCGTTGAAGGAGACAGCACCGGGGAGCTGTTTTTT
CSVEGDSTGELFF
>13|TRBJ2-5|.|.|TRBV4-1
TGCGCCAGCAGCCAAGATCCGGAAGAGACCCAGTACTTC
CASSQDPEETQYF
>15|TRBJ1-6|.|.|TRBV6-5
TGTGCCAGCAGTTACGAGGACAGCTTTAATTCACCCCTCCACTTT
CASSYEDSFNSPLHF
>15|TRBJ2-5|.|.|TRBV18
TGTGCCAGCTCACCACCGGTTTTACAGAGAGAGACCCAGTACTTC
CASSPPVLQRETQYF
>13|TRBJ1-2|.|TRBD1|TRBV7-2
TGTGCCAGCAGCTTACAGGGGGCATATGGCTACACCTTC
CASSLQGAYGYTF
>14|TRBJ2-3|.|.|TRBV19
TGTGCCAGCAGCTCCTTCGACAGGACAGATACGCAGTATTTT
CASSSFDRTDTQYF
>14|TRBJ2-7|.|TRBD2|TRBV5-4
TGTGCCAGCAGCTTAGCGGGAGGGCCCTACGAGCAGTACTTC
CASSLAGGPYEQYF
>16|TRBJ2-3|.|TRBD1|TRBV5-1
TGCGCCAGCAGCTTAGGACAGGGTGGCGGTACAGATACGCAGTATTTT
CASSLGQGGGTDTQYF
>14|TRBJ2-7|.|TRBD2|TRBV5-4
TGTGCCAGCAGCTGGGCTAGCGGGGGTTACGAGCAGTACTTC
CASSWASGGYEQYF
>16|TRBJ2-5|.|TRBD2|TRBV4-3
TGCGCCAGCAGCCCGATAAGCGGGGGGGCCCTCGAGACCCAGTACTTC
CASSPISGGALETQYF
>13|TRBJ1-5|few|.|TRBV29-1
TGCAGCGTTATACAGGGTGGCAATCAGCCCCAGCATTTT
CSVIQGGNQPQHF
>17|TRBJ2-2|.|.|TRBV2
TGTGCCAGCAGTTACACCCAGGGGATATCGGACACCGGGGAGCTGTTTTTT
CASSYTQGISDTGELFF
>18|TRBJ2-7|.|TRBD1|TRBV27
TGTGCCAGCAGTTCAATTTCCGTAACAGGGGGCATAGGATACGAGCAGTACTTC
CASSSISVTGGIGYEQYF
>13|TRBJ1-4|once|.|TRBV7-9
TGTGCCAGCAGCACAGACAGTTATGAAAAACTGTTTTTT
CASSTDSYEKLFF
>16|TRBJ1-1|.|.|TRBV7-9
TGTGCCAGCAGCCCTTCTGGGGGGGCCAGAGACACTGAAGCTTTCTTT
CASSPSGGARDTEAFF
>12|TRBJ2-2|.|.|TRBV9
TGTGCCAGCAGCGTCGGTACCGGGGAGCTGTTTTTT
CASSVGTGELFF
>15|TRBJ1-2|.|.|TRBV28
TGTGCCAGCAGTTTAGACGACAGGTTTAACTATGGCTACACCTTC
CASSLDDRFNYGYTF
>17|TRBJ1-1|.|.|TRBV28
TGTGCCAGCAGTTTGCAGACAGGTCTAGTTTCAGGACGGGAAGCTTTCTTT
CASSLQTGLVSGREAFF
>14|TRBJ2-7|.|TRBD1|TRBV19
TGTGCCAGTAGGGGACAGGCAAGCTCCTACGAGCAGTACTTC
CASRGQASSYEQYF
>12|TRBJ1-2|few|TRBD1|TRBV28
TGTGCCAGCAGTCTAACAGGGGAGGGCTACACCTTC
CASSLTGEGYTF
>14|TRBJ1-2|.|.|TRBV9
TGTGCCAGCAGCGTAGTTGACAGCGCCTATGGCTACACCTTC
CASSVVDSAYGYTF
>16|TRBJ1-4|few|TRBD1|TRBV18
TGTGCCAGCTCAACTCAAACCGGGACAGGGGAGGAAAAACTGTTTTTT
CASSTQTGTGEEKLFF
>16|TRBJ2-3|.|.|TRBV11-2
TGTGCCAGCAGCTTAGAGGGGGCGAGTTTCACAGATACGCAGTATTTT
CASSLEGASFTDTQYF
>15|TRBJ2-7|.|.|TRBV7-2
TGTGCCAGCAGCTACGTCCCAGGGGAAGCCTACGAGCAGTACTTC
CASSYVPGEAYEQYF
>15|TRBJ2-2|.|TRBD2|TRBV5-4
TGTGCCAGCAGACCAGGACTAGCGGGCACCGGGGAGCTGTTTTTT
CASRPGLAGTGELFF
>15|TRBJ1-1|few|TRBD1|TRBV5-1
TGCGCCAGCAGCACCTCGGACAGGCGGGGAACTGAAGCTTTCTTT
CASSTSDRRGTEAFF
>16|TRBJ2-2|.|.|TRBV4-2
TGTGCCAGCAGCCAAGAGGCGGGGCTGAACACCGGGGAGCTGTTTTTT
CASSQEAGLNTGELFF